This record concerns one TCR beta chain sequence. Its specificity is not known. This entry is derived from a study of T cells expressing NK-cell markers. Study-wide points: In four donors, dominant clonotypes made up about 25-60.1% of CD3+CD56-NKG2C+ cells.

The germline V gene has CDR1 SNHLY and CDR2 FYNNEI. This CDR3 is built from 14 residues. TCRdb re-called the 5' RACE reads; every CDR3 protein appears as one record, without DNA. The sample shows roughly 110,000 distinct CDR3 sequences, and around 18% sits with its ten largest clones. The sequencing sample was made of blood T cells: a sorted CD56 or NKG2C T cell subset, CD4+ or CD8+ T cells, or bulk PBMC T cells (not recorded which). The chain is built from TRBV2 and TRBJ2-1; TCRdb's D call, TRBD2, is unchecked because there is no DNA. This TCR came from a woman between 18 and 70 years old in good health. CDR3 loop: CARQIGLAGEEQFF.